Each of the 14 T cell receptor beta chains below was sequenced from the same sample in a study of blood T cell repertoires in COVID-19. TCRdb keeps only in-frame clones here, not all; method: immunoSEQ multiplex PCR. The table includes 250,000 to 300,000 clones, about 93% detected once. Sequenced: PBMCs or T cells enriched from blood (not recorded which). The receptors originated from a woman aged 25-40 years who had recovered from COVID-19.

The chain joins TRBV10-1 to TRBJ2-7, with D tentatively TRBD1 (5 bases). Germline V gene lookup returns CDR1 WNHNN and CDR2 SYGVQD (reference sequence). The CDR3 covers 15 residues. V lost 7 bases to trimming and J lost 0 bases, with 16 bases between them. The CDR3, as DNA: TGCGCCAGCATCTTTGGACACCTTTTCTCCTACGAGCAGTACTTC. Its protein product is CASIFGHLFSYEQYF.

V usage is TRBV6-5 and J usage is TRBJ2-3, with D perhaps TRBD2 (5 bases). This CDR3 contains 14 residues. Germline V lookup: CDR1 MNHEY, CDR2 SVGAGI. V lost 2 bases and J lost 6, with 12 bases in between. CDR3 DNA: TGTGCCAGCAGTTACGACCAGCGGACCGATACGCAGTATTTT. Translation gives CASSYDQRTDTQYF.

The chain joins TRBV5-6 to TRBJ2-3, with D perhaps TRBD1 (6 bases). Germline CDR1 is SGHDT and CDR2 is YYEEEE. The V and J ends lost 2 bases and 6 bases respectively, with 13 bases between them. This CDR3 region has 14 residues. CDR3 protein: CASSFASRGDTQYF. CDR3 nucleotides: TGTGCCAGCAGCTTTGCCTCCAGGGGTGATACGCAGTATTTT. The variable domain in full, completed from reference TRBV5-6 and TRBJ2-3, reads DAGVTQSPTHLIKTRGQQVTLRCSPKSGHDTVSWYQQALGQGPQFIFQYYEEEERQRGNFPDRFSGHQFPNYSSELNVNALLLGDSALYLCASSFASRGDTQYFGPGTRLTVL.

This chain connects TRBV28 to TRBJ2-5; 7 bases are shared with TRBD1. V dropped 5 bases and J dropped 3; count of bases not matched to a gene: 3. Looked up from germline, CDR1 is MDHEN and CDR2 is SYDVKM. The CDR3 totals 13 residues. CDR3 amino acids: CASSPGTEETQYF. CDR3 nucleotides: TGTGCCAGCAGTCCCGGGACAGAAGAGACCCAGTACTTC.

The V gene is TRBV28, the J gene TRBJ1-5; a weak D match, TRBD1 (5 bases). V was trimmed by 1 base and J by 4 bases, leaving 11 bases between them. The length of the CDR3 is 15 residues. Germline values: CDR1 MDHEN, CDR2 SYDVKM. CDR3: CASSLFRTPNQPQHF. The CDR3 DNA is TGTGCCAGCAGTTTATTCCGGACACCTAATCAGCCCCAGCATTTT.

This chain joins TRBV15 and TRBJ1-5; D perhaps matches TRBD1 (5 bases). This CDR3 has 15 amino acids. The germline V gene encodes CDR1 LNHNV and CDR2 YYDKDF (reference sequence). Trimming removed 0 bases from V and 0 bases from J, with 6 bases in between. The CDR3 bases are TGTGCCACCAGCAGAGATAGGGGTAGCAATCAGCCCCAGCATTTT. This sequence encodes CATSRDRGSNQPQHF.

The V call is TRBV7-9, the J call TRBJ2-3; TRBD2 matches 13 bases. Trimming took 1 base from V and 3 from J; bases not matched to a gene: 4. The CDR3 is 17 amino acids. Germline CDR1 SEHNR, CDR2 FQNEAQ (reference sequence). The CDR3, as DNA: TGTGCCAGCAGCTTAGGGACTAGCGGGAGTATAACAGATACGCAGTATTTT. Protein: CASSLGTSGSITDTQYF.

The chain links TRBV10-3 to TRBJ2-1; D perhaps matches TRBD1 (6 bases). CDR1 and CDR2 from the germline V gene are ENHRY and SYGVKD. This CDR3 contains 12 residues. V lost 6 bases and J 8 bases, leaving 11 bases between the germline ends. The CDR3 spells CAIRVRGHEQFF. The CDR3 DNA reads TGTGCCATCAGAGTCAGGGGACATGAGCAGTTCTTC.

The CDR3 sequence is CASSYAGLKSYEQYF. In DNA form, the CDR3 reads TGTGCCAGCAGTTACGCGGGACTCAAGTCCTACGAGCAGTACTTC. The chain carries TRBV6-2 or TRBV6-3 and TRBJ2-7; D possibly corresponds to TRBD2 (6 bases). The CDR3 runs to 15 residues. Germline loops: CDR1 MNHEY, CDR2 SVGEGT. V was pared by 2 bases and J by 1 base, with 12 bases between.

The V and J genes are TRBV28 and TRBJ1-5; maybe TRBD1 (5 bases). CDR1 and CDR2 from the germline V gene are MDHEN and SYDVKM. The CDR3 has 16 amino acids. V shed 7 bases and J shed 0 bases, with 16 bases lying between them. The CDR3 DNA sequence: TGTGCCAGCACCACCCTCGGTGGGGCTAGCAATCAGCCCCAGCATTTT. It encodes CASTTLGGASNQPQHF.

The chain employs TRBV2 and TRBJ2-6; 7 bases align to TRBD2. CDR1 and CDR2 from the germline V gene are SNHLY and FYNNEI. CDR3 length: 16 amino acids. V shed 3 bases and J 4 bases; nucleotides not matched to a gene: 6. As DNA, the CDR3 is TGTGCCAGCAGTGAGGTTCGGGGGGTAGGGGCCAACGTCCTGACTTTC. Its protein is CASSEVRGVGANVLTF.

The CDR3 coding sequence is TGCGCCAGCAGTCCTTCAGGATTAGGAAACACCATATATTTT. Its translation is CASSPSGLGNTIYF. The chain couples TRBV4-3 to TRBJ1-3; D gene ambiguous. V lost 6 bases and J lost 4, with 13 bases in between. CDR1 and CDR2 from the germline V gene are LGHNA and YSLEER. The CDR3 loop spans 14 amino acids.

The chain links TRBV6-4 to TRBJ2-3; 8 nucleotides agree with TRBD2. Germline CDR1 reads MRHNA; CDR2 reads SNTAGT. CDR3 length: 16 residues. J gave up 4 bases and V 2 bases, and 8 bases lay outside the gene matches. The CDR3 DNA reads as TGTGCCAGCAGTGACGGGAGCGGGAGAGGGGCAGATACGCAGTATTTT. The encoded protein is CASSDGSGRGADTQYF.

The chain couples TRBV5-1 to TRBJ1-2; 7 bases line up with TRBD1. V lost 4 bases and J lost 2; bases outside the gene matches: 11. CDR3 length: 16 residues. The germline gives CDR1 SGHRS, CDR2 YFSETQ. CDR3 in DNA: TGCGCCAGCAGCACCCCAATGGGACAGCTCAACTATGGCTACACCTTC. This translates into CASSTPMGQLNYGYTF. Supplemented by reference TRBV5-1 and TRBJ1-2, the full variable domain reads KAGVTQTPRYLIKTRGQQVTLSCSPISGHRSVSWYQQTPGQGLQFLFEYFSETQRNKGNFPGRFSGRQFSNSRSEMNVSTLELGDSALYLCASSTPMGQLNYGYTFGSGTRLTVV.